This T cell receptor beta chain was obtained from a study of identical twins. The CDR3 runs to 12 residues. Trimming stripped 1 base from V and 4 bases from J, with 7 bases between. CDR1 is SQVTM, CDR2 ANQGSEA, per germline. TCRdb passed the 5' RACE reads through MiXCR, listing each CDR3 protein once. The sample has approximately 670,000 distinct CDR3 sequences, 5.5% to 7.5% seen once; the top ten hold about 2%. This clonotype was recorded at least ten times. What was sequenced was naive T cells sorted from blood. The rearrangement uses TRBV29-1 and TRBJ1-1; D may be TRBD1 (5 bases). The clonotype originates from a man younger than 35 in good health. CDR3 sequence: CSVEGRVTEAFF. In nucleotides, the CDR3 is TGCAGCGTTGAAGGCAGGGTCACTGAAGCTTTCTTT.